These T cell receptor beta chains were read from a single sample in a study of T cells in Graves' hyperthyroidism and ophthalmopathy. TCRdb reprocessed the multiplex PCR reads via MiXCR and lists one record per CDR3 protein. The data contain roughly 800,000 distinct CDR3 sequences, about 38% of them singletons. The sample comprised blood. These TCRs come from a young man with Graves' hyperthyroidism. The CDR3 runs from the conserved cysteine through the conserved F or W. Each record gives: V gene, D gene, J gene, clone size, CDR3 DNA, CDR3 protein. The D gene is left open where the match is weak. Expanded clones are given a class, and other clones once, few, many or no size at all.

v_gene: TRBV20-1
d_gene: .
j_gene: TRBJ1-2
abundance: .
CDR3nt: TGCAGTGCTAGTAAGGACAACTATGGCTACACCTTC
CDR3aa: CSASKDNYGYTF

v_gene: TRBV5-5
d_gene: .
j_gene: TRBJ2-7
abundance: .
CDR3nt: TGTGCCAGCAGCGAAAATTTCTACGAGCAGTACTTC
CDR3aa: CASSENFYEQYF

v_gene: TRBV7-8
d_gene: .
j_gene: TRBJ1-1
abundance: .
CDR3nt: TGTGCCAGCAGCTTAGTATTGGGGAACCCACCAGATAACACTGAAGCTTTCTTT
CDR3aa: CASSLVLGNPPDNTEAFF

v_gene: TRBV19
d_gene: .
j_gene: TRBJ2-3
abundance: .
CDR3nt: TGTGCCAGTAGTGCCGGACCGAACACAGATACGCAGTATTTT
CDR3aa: CASSAGPNTDTQYF

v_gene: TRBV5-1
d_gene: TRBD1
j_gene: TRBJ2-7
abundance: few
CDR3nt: TGCGCCAGCACCGTTGACAGGGGCGGCTACGAGCAGTACTTC
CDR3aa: CASTVDRGGYEQYF

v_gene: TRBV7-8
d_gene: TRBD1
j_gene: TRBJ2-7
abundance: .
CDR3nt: TGTGCCAGCAGCCCTCTACAGGGGGCGTTCACCGGGGAGCTCACGGCCAACGAGCAGTACTTC
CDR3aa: CASSPLQGAFTGELTANEQYF

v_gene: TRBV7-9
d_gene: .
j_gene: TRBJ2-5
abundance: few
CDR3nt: TGTGCCAGTGGACTACGGCAAGAGACCCAGTACTTC
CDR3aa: CASGLRQETQYF

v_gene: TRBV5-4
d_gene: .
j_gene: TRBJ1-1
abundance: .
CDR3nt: TGTGCCAGCAGCTTGGCACAGGATCGGACTGAAGCTTTCTTT
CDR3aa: CASSLAQDRTEAFF

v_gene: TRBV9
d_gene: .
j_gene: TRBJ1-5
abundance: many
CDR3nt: TGTGCCAGCAGTAGGGACATGGTAAATCAGCCCCAGCATTTT
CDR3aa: CASSRDMVNQPQHF

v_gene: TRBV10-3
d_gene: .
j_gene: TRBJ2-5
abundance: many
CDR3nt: TGTGCCATCAGCGAAAGACCCGGGAGAGAGACCCAGTACTTC
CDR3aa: CAISERPGRETQYF

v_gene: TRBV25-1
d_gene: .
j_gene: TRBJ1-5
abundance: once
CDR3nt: TGTGCCAGCAGCTTAACCAGGCATCAGCCCCAGCATTTT
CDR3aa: CASSLTRHQPQHF

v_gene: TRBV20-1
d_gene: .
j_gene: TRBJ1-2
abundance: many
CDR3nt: TGCAGTGCTTCCGGGACGGTTCTTCGGTACACCTTC
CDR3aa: CSASGTVLRYTF

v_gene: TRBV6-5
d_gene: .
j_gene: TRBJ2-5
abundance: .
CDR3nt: TGTGCCAGCAGTTACTCGACGGGGGAGCGTTTCGAGACCCAGTACTTC
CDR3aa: CASSYSTGERFETQYF

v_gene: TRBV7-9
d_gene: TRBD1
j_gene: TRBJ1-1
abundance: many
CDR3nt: TGTGCCAGCAGCGAAAGGACAGGGAGACGAGGGACTGAAGCTTTCTTT
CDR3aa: CASSERTGRRGTEAFF

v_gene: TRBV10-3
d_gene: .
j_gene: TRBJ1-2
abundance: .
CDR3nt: TGTGCCAGCTCACCGGTGACAATTTACGGCTACACCTTC
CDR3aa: CASSPVTIYGYTF

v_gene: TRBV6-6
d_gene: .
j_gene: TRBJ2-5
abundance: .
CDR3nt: TGTGCCAGCAGTGAAAGGGGCTGGGACGGACTCCAAGAGACCCAGTACTTC
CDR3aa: CASSERGWDGLQETQYF

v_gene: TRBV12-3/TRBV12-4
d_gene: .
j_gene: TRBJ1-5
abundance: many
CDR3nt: TGTGCCAGCAGCACGACAGGAGGTAGCAATCAGCCCCAGCATTTT
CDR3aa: CASSTTGGSNQPQHF

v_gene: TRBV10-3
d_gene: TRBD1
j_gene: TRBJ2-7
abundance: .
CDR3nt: TGTGCCACCGGGACAGGGAGGCCGTACGAGCAGTACTTC
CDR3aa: CATGTGRPYEQYF

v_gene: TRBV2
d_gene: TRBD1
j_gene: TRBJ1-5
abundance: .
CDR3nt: TGTGCCAGCAGTCAAGACAGGGGGTCAGGCCAGCCCCAGCATTTT
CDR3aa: CASSQDRGSGQPQHF

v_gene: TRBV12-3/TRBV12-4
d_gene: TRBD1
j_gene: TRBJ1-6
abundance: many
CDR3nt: TGTGCCAGCAGTCCAAGACAGGGTTGGGAGTCACCCCTCCACTTT
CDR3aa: CASSPRQGWESPLHF

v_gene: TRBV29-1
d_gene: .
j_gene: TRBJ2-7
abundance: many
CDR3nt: TGCAGCGTTGATGGCGGTAGGGCTGGAGTCTACGAGCAGTACTTC
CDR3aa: CSVDGGRAGVYEQYF

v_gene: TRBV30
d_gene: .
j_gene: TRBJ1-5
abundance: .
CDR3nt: TGTGCCTGGAGTGTAGGGGTTTCACAGCCCCAGCATTTT
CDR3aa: CAWSVGVSQPQHF